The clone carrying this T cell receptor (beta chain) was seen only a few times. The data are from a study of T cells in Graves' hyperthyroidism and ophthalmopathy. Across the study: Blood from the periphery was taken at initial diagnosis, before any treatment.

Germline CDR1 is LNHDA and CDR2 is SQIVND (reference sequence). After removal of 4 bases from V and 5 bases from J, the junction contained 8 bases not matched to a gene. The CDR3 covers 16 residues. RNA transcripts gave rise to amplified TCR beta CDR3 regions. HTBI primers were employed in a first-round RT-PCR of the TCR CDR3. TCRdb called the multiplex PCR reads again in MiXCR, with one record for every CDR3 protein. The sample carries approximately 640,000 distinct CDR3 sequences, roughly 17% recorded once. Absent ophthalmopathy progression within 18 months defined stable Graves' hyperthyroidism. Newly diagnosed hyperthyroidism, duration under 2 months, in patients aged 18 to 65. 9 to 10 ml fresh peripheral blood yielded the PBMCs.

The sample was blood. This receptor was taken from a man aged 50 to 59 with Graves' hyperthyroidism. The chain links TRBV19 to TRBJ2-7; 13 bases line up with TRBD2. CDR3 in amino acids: CASSNQWTSGSHEQYF. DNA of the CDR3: TGTGCCAGTAGTAATCAATGGACTAGCGGGAGTCACGAGCAGTACTTC.